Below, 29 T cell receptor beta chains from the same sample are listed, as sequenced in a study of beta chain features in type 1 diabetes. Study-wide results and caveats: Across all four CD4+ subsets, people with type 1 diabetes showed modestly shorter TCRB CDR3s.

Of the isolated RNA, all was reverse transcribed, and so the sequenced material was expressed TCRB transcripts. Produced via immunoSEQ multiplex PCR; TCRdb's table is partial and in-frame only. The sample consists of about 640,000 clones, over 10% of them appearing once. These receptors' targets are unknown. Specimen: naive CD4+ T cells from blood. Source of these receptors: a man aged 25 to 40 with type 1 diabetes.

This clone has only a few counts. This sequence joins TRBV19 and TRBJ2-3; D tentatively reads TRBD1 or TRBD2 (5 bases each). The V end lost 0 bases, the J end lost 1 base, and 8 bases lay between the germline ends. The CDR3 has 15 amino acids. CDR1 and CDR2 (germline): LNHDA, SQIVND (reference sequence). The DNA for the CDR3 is TGTGCCAGTAGTATAGATCGGGGCCGCACAGATACGCAGTATTTT. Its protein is CASSIDRGRTDTQYF.

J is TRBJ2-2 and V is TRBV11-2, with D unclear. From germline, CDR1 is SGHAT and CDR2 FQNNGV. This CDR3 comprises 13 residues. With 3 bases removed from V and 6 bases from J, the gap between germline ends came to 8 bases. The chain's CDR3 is CASSFKGPGELFF. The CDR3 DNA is TGTGCCAGCAGCTTCAAAGGGCCCGGGGAGCTGTTTTTT.

The chain's CDR3 is CASSLRLGNSPLHF. Here the CDR3 DNA reads TGTGCCAGCAGCTTAAGACTGGGGAATTCACCCCTCCACTTT. The chain combines TRBV7-2 with TRBJ1-6; D not resolved. Germline-derived CDR1 and CDR2 are SGHTA and FQGNSA. This CDR3 has 14 amino acids. Trimming took 2 bases from V and 7 from J, leaving 9 bases between them.

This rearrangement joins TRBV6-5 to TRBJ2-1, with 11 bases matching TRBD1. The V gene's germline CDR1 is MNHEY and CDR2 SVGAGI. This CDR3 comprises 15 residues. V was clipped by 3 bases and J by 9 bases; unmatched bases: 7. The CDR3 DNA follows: TGTGCCAGCAGTTATATGGGACAGGGGGGGTTTGAGCAGTTCTTC. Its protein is CASSYMGQGGFEQFF.

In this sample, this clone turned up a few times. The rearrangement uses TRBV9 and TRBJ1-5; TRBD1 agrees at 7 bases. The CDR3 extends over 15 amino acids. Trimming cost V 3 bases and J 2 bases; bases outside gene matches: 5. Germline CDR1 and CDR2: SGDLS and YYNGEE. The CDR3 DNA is TGTGCCAGCAGCGCGCAGGGGACAGGCAATCAGCCCCAGCATTTT. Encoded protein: CASSAQGTGNQPQHF.

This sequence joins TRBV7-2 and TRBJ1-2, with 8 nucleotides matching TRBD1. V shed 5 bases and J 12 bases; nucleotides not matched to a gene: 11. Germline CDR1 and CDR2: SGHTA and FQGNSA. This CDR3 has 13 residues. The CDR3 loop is CASSQNGQGRNTF. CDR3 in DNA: TGTGCCAGCAGCCAAAACGGACAGGGTAGAAACACCTTC. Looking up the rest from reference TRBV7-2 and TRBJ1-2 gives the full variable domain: GAGVSQSPSNKVTEKGKDVELRCDPISGHTALYWYRQSLGQGLEFLIYFQGNSAPDKSGLPSDRFSAERTGGSVSTLTIQRTQQEDSAVYLCASSQNGQGRNTFGSGTRLTVV.

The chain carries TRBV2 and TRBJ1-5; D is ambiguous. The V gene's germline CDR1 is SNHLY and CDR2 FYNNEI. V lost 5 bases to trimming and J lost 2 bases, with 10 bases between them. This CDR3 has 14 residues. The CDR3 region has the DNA TGTGCCAGCAGTTGGGAGGTCGGCAATCAGCCCCAGCATTTT. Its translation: CASSWEVGNQPQHF.

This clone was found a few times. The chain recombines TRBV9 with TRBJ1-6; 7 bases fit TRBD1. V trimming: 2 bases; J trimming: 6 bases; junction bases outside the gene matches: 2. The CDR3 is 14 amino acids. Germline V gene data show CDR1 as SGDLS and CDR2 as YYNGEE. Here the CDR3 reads CASSVRGFNSPLHF. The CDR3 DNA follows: TGTGCCAGCAGCGTCAGGGGGTTTAATTCACCCCTCCACTTT.

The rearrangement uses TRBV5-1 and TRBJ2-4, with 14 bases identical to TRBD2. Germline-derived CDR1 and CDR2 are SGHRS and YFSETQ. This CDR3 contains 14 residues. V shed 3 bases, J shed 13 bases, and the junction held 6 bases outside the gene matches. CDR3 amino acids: CASSSGTSGGGQYF. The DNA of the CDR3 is TGCGCCAGCAGCTCCGGGACTAGCGGGGGCGGCCAGTACTTC.

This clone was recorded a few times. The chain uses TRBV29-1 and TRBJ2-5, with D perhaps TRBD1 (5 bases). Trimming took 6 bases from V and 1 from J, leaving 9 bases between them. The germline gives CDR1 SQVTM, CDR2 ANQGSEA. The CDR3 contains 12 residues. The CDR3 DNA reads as TGCAGCGTGTTCAGGGCCCAAGAGACCCAGTACTTC. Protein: CSVFRAQETQYF.

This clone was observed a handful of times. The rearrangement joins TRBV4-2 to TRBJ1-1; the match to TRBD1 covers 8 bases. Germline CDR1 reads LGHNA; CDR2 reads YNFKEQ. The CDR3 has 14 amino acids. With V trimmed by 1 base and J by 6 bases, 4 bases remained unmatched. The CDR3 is CASSQVGQGAEAFF. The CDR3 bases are TGTGCCAGCAGCCAAGTCGGACAGGGCGCTGAAGCTTTCTTT.

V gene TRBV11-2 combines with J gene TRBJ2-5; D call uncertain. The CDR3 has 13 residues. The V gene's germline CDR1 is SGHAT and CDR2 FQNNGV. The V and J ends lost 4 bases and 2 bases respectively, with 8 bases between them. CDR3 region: CASSSRSQETQYF. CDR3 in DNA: TGTGCCAGCAGCTCCCGGTCACAAGAGACCCAGTACTTC.

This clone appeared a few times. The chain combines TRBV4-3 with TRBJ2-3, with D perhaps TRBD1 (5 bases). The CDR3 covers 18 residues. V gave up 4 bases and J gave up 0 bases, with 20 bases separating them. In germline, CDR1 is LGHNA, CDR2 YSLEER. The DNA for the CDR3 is TGCGCCAGCAGCCTCCACAGGTCGGCGTCGACTAGCACAGATACGCAGTATTTT. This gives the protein CASSLHRSASTSTDTQYF.

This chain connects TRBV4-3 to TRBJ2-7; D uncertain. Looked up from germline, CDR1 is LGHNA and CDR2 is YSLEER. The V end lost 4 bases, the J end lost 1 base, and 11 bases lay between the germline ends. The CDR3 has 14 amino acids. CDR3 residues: CASSREAFSYEQYF. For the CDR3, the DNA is TGCGCCAGCAGCCGCGAAGCCTTTTCCTACGAGCAGTACTTC.

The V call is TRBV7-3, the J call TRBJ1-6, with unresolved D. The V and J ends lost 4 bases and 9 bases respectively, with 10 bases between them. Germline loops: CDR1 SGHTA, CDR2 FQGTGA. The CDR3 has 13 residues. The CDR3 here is CASSSLESSPLHF. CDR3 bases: TGTGCCAGCAGCTCTCTTGAGAGTTCACCCCTCCACTTT.

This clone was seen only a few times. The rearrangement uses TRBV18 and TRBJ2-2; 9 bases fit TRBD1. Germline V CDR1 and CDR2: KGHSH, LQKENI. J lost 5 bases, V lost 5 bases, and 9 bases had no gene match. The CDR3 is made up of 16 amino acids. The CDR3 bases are TGTGCCAGCTCAGTGACAGGGGGAATGAAGACCGGGGAGCTGTTTTTT. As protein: CASSVTGGMKTGELFF.

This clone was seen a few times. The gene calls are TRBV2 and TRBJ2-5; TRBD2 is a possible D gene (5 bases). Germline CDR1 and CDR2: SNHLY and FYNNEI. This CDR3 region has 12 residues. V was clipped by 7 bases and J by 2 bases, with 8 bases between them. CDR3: CASTLVQETQYF. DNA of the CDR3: TGTGCCAGCACACTAGTTCAAGAGACCCAGTACTTC.

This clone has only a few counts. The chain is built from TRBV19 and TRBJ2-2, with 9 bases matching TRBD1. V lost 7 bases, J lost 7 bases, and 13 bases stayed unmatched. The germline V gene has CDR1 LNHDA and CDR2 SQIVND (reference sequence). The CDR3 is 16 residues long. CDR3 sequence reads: CASTTRRTGDSGELFF. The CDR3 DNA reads TGTGCCAGTACTACTCGCCGGACAGGGGATAGCGGGGAGCTGTTTTTT.

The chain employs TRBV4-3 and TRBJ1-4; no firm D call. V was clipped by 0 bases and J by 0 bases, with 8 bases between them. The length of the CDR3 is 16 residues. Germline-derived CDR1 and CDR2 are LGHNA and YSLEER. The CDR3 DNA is TGCGCCAGCAGCCAAGATTGGTCAGCAACTAATGAAAAACTGTTTTTT. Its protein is CASSQDWSATNEKLFF.

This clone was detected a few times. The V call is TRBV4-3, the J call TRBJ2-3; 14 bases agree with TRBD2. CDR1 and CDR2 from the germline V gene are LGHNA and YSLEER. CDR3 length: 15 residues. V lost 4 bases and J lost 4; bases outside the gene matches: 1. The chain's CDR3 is CASSPTSGGADTQYF. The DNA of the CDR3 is TGCGCCAGCAGCCCGACTAGCGGGGGGGCAGATACGCAGTATTTT.

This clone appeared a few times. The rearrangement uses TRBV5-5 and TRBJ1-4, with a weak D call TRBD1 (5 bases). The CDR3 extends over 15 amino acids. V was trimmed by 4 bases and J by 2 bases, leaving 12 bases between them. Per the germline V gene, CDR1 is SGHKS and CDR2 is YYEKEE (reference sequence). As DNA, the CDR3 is TGTGCCAGCAGCAATGGACGGGGGACTAATGAAAAACTGTTTTTT. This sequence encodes CASSNGRGTNEKLFF.

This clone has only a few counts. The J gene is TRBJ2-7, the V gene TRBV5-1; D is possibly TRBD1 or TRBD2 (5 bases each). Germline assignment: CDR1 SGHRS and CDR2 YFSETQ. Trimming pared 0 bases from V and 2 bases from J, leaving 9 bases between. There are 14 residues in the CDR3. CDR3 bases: TGCGCCAGCAGCTTGGTTCAGGGACCCTACGAGCAGTACTTC. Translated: CASSLVQGPYEQYF.

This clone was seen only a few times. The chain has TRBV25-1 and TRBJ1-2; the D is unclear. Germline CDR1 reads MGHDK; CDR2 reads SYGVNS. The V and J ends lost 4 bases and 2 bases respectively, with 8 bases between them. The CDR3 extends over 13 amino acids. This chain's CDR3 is CASSVDTNYGYTF. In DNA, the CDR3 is TGTGCCAGCAGTGTTGACACCAACTATGGCTACACCTTC.

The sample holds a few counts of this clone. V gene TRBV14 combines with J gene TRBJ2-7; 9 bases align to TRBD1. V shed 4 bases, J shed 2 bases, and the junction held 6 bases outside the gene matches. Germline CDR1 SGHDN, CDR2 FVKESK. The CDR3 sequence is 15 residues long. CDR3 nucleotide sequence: TGTGCCAGCAGCCGGGGGACAGGGATACCCTACGAGCAGTACTTC. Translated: CASSRGTGIPYEQYF.

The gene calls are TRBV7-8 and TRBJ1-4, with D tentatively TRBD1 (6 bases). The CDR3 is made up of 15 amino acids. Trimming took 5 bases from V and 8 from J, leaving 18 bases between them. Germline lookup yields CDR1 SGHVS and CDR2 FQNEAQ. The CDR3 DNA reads TGTGCCAGCAGCGGAAGGGGGGCCAGGATGGAAAAACTGTTTTTT. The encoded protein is CASSGRGARMEKLFF.

CDR3 amino acids: CASSPPGLDEETQYF. CDR3 DNA sequence: TGTGCCAGCTCACCCCCGGGACTAGATGAAGAGACCCAGTACTTC. This chain joins TRBV18 and TRBJ2-5; 8 nucleotides match TRBD2. After removal of 3 bases from V and 3 bases from J, the junction contained 6 bases not matched to a gene. Germline V gene lookup returns CDR1 KGHSH and CDR2 LQKENI. The CDR3 has 15 amino acids.

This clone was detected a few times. CDR3 sequence (DNA): TGCGCCAGCAGCCTAGATGGACAGAAAGGCTACGAGCAGTACTTC. This codes for CASSLDGQKGYEQYF. V usage is TRBV4-3 and J usage is TRBJ2-7, with D possibly being TRBD1 (6 bases). The CDR3 is 15 residues long. Germline-derived CDR1 and CDR2 are LGHNA and YSLEER. Between the trimmed V and J ends, which lost 4 bases and 3 bases, there was a span of 16 bases.

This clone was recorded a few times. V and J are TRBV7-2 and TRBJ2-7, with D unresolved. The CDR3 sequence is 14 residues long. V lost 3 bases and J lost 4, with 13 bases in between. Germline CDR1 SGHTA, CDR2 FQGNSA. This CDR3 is CASSFLPLLYEQYF. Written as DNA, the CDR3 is TGTGCCAGCAGCTTCCTCCCTCTCCTATACGAGCAGTACTTC.

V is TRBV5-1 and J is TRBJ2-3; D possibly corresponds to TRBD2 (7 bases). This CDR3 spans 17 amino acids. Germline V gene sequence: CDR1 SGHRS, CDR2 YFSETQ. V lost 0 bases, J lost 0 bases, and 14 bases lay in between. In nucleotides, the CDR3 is TGCGCCAGCAGCTTGGGCAGCGGGACACACAGCACAGATACGCAGTATTTT. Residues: CASSLGSGTHSTDTQYF.